The 22 T cell receptor beta chains reported below all come from one sample, sequenced in a study of cytomegalovirus exposure and HLA in healthy donors listed by TCRdb under 2017. The library was made by the immunoSEQ multiplex PCR assay. For the multiplex PCR, a mixture combining 60 forward primers for TCR Vbeta segments and 13 reverse primers for TCR Jbeta segments was used. What TCRdb holds here is the immuneACCESS table cut down to in-frame rearrangements. Part of the clones is not present; checked against another copy, under half of the missing clones reflect an unresolved V gene, and the others are unexplained. This sample is represented by 150,000 to 200,000 clones; approximately 80% of them were singletons. Together, the top ten hold more than 1.4% of the sample. The sequenced sample consisted of PBMCs. The origin of the receptors is a male donor in good health and CMV-seronegative.

The chain joins TRBV7-2 to TRBJ2-7; 14 nucleotides match TRBD2. This CDR3 comprises 16 residues. Germline trimming cut 3 bases from V and 4 bases from J; bases unmatched to any gene: 5. Germline V CDR1 and CDR2: SGHTA, FQGNSA. The CDR3 DNA reads as TGTGCCAGCAGCTTCGGCGGGACTAGCGGGGGTTACGAGCAGTACTTC. Translated: CASSFGGTSGGYEQYF.

J is TRBJ2-5 and V is TRBV30; no firm D call. The CDR3 extends over 11 amino acids. Germline values: CDR1 GTSNPN, CDR2 SVGIG (reference sequence). Trimming left V 3 bases short and J 5 bases short, with 7 bases between. For the CDR3, the DNA is TGTGCCTGGAGGGAGTCGGAGACCCAGTACTTC. Protein product: CAWRESETQYF.

The gene calls are TRBV7-9 and TRBJ1-4, with D perhaps TRBD1 (6 bases). CDR1 and CDR2 (germline): SEHNR, FQNEAQ (reference sequence). The CDR3 runs to 13 residues. Trimming removed 5 bases from V and 8 bases from J, with 12 bases in between. Here the CDR3 DNA reads TGTGCCAGCAGCCGAGGGACAAGCGAAAAACTGTTTTTT. Encoded protein: CASSRGTSEKLFF.

This rearrangement joins TRBV5-6 to TRBJ2-7, with D perhaps TRBD2 (5 bases). CDR3 size: 14 residues. CDR1 is SGHDT, CDR2 YYEEEE, per germline. The V end was cut by 3 bases, the J end by 2 bases, with 12 bases between. CDR3 coding DNA: TGTGCCAGCAGCTCCAATTGGGGAGCCTACGAGCAGTACTTC. This encodes CASSSNWGAYEQYF.

This chain joins TRBV9 and TRBJ1-5, with TRBD1 identical over 10 bases. The CDR3 has 14 amino acids. With V trimmed by 3 bases and J by 5 bases, 2 bases remained unmatched. The germline CDR1 and CDR2 sequences are SGDLS and YYNGEE. CDR3 amino acids: CASSAGTGDQPQHF. CDR3 sequence (DNA): TGTGCCAGCAGCGCGGGGACAGGGGATCAGCCCCAGCATTTT.

J is TRBJ2-1 and V is TRBV7-6; 7 bases line up with TRBD2. Trimming removed 2 bases from V and 0 bases from J; junction bases left unmatched: 1. There are 15 residues in the CDR3. Germline V lookup: CDR1 SGHVS, CDR2 FNYEAQ. This CDR3 reads CASSLWTSSYNEQFF. Here the CDR3 DNA reads TGTGCCAGCAGCTTATGGACTAGCTCCTACAATGAGCAGTTCTTC. The full variable domain, its missing parts supplied by reference TRBV7-6 and TRBJ2-1, is GAGVSQSPRYKVTKRGQDVALRCDPISGHVSLYWYRQALGQGPEFLTYFNYEAQQDKSGLPNDRFSAERPEGSISTLTIQRTEQRDSAMYRCASSLWTSSYNEQFFGPGTRLTVL.

The chain has TRBV7-2 and TRBJ2-5; 7 nucleotides line up with TRBD1. Trimming cost V 5 bases and J 2 bases; bases outside gene matches: 8. CDR1 SGHTA and CDR2 FQGNSA come from the germline V gene. The CDR3 has 15 residues. The CDR3 loop is CASSRDRAQQETQYF. The CDR3 bases are TGTGCCAGCAGCCGTGACAGGGCACAACAAGAGACCCAGTACTTC.

The chain employs TRBV4-2 and TRBJ1-1; D ambiguous. V lost 5 bases and J lost 3, with 13 bases in between. CDR3 length equals 14 residues. Germline lookup yields CDR1 LGHNA and CDR2 YNFKEQ. The CDR3 is CASSARAGDTEAFF. DNA for the CDR3: TGTGCCAGCAGCGCACGGGCCGGGGACACTGAAGCTTTCTTT.

The chain employs TRBV15 and TRBJ2-5; TRBD2 matches at 11 bases. With V trimmed by 5 bases and J by 7 bases, 9 bases remained unmatched. This CDR3 comprises 15 residues. Germline V gene lookup returns CDR1 LNHNV and CDR2 YYDKDF (reference sequence). The chain's CDR3 is CATSPSALAGATQYF. Written as DNA, the CDR3 is TGTGCCACCAGCCCATCGGCACTAGCGGGGGCGACCCAGTACTTC. The full variable domain, completed using reference TRBV15 and TRBJ2-5, is DAMVIQNPRYQVTQFGKPVTLSCSQTLNHNVMYWYQQKSSQAPKLLFHYYDKDFNNEADTPDNFQSRRPNTSFCFLDIRSPGLGDTAMYLCATSPSALAGATQYFGPGTRLLVL.

The chain carries TRBV5-1 and TRBJ1-5; unclear D gene. The CDR3 covers 15 residues. The V gene lost 3 bases and the J gene lost 0 bases, with 10 bases spanning the gap. Per germline, CDR1 SGHRS and CDR2 YFSETQ. For the CDR3, the DNA is TGCGCCAGCAGCTCCGAGGGTTATAGCAATCAGCCCCAGCATTTT. As protein: CASSSEGYSNQPQHF.

This clone has more than one count but fewer than ten. The J gene is TRBJ1-5, the V gene TRBV19, with no clear D. V lost 4 bases to trimming and J lost 5 bases, with 6 bases between them. The V gene's germline CDR1 is LNHDA and CDR2 SQIVND (reference sequence). This CDR3 has 12 residues. The CDR3 coding sequence is TGTGCCAGTAGTAGGGAGTATCAGCCCCAGCATTTT. Translation gives CASSREYQPQHF.

CDR3 region: CASSYSRQGRYEQYF. CDR3 coding DNA: TGTGCCAGCAGTTACTCCCGACAGGGAAGGTACGAGCAGTACTTC. This chain connects TRBV6-5 to TRBJ2-7; 7 nucleotides align to TRBD1. The CDR3 runs to 15 residues. J was trimmed by 4 bases and V by 0 bases; bases with no gene match: 6. Germline values: CDR1 MNHEY, CDR2 SVGAGI.

The V call is TRBV19, the J call TRBJ1-2, with D possibly being TRBD1 (5 bases). The CDR3 runs 13 residues. Trimming pared 5 bases from V and 2 bases from J, leaving 9 bases between. The V gene's germline CDR1 is LNHDA and CDR2 SQIVND (reference sequence). This CDR3 reads CASSGASNYGYTF. The CDR3 bases are TGTGCCAGTAGTGGGGCCTCGAACTATGGCTACACCTTC.

V and J are TRBV25-1 and TRBJ2-7; possible D gene TRBD1, 6 bases. V shed 3 bases and J shed 0 bases, with 15 bases lying between them. This CDR3 region has 16 residues. Germline V lookup: CDR1 MGHDK, CDR2 SYGVNS. CDR3 residues: CASSDEGQGNSYEQYF. DNA for the CDR3: TGTGCCAGCAGTGATGAAGGGCAGGGGAACTCCTACGAGCAGTACTTC.

This clone was found once. This chain uses TRBV13 with TRBJ2-5; the D is unclear. Trimming left V 4 bases short and J 13 bases short, with 13 bases between. Per germline, CDR1 PRHDT and CDR2 FYEKMQ (reference sequence). CDR3 size: 11 residues. CDR3 sequence: CASSYNGEAYF. CDR3 nucleotide sequence: TGTGCCAGCAGCTACAACGGCGAGGCGTACTTC.

This clone is a singleton in its sample. The V gene is TRBV6-1, the J gene TRBJ2-5, with 11 bases lining up with TRBD2. Germline CDR1 and CDR2: MNHNS and SASEGT. V gave up 2 bases and J gave up 1 base; unmatched junction bases: 3. This CDR3 spans 16 amino acids. CDR3 amino acids: CASSERLAGLQETQYF. DNA for the CDR3: TGTGCCAGCAGTGAACGACTAGCGGGACTCCAAGAGACCCAGTACTTC.

A few counts support this clone. V is TRBV28 and J is TRBJ1-2, with D possibly matching TRBD1 (5 bases). The V gene lost 3 bases and the J gene lost 3 bases, with 8 bases spanning the gap. The CDR3 runs to 13 residues. Germline CDR1 is MDHEN and CDR2 is SYDVKM. The CDR3 protein is CASSLKGDYGYTF. CDR3 nucleotides: TGTGCCAGCAGTTTGAAAGGGGACTATGGCTACACCTTC.

The chain carries TRBV27 and TRBJ2-3; D may be TRBD2 (6 bases). Germline V CDR1 and CDR2: MNHEY, SMNVEV (reference sequence). CDR3 length: 13 amino acids. Trimming took 7 bases from V and 1 from J, leaving 9 bases between them. CDR3 sequence: CASTLAGTDTQYF. The CDR3, as DNA: TGTGCCAGCACCTTAGCGGGCACAGATACGCAGTATTTT.

This clone was detected only a few times. The chain combines TRBV27 with TRBJ1-2; TRBD1 matches 11 bases. This CDR3 is 18 amino acids long. The germline V gene encodes CDR1 MNHEY and CDR2 SMNVEV (reference sequence). V gave up 4 bases and J gave up 6 bases; unmatched junction bases: 16. CDR3 nucleotides: TGTGCCAGCAGTTCGGCGATAGGACAGGGGGCGCGAGGGAATGGCTACACCTTC. Translating gives CASSSAIGQGARGNGYTF.

V gene TRBV4-1 combines with J gene TRBJ2-3; D gene uncertain. Deletions cut 0 bases from V and 10 bases from J, with 5 bases between. Looked up from germline, CDR1 is MGHRA and CDR2 is YSYEKL. This CDR3 is built from 11 residues. CDR3: CASSQDRAQYF. DNA for the CDR3: TGCGCCAGCAGCCAAGATCGGGCGCAGTATTTT.

The chain links TRBV15 to TRBJ2-7; 8 bases map to TRBD2. Germline V gene lookup returns CDR1 LNHNV and CDR2 YYDKDF (reference sequence). V lost 4 bases to trimming and J lost 0 bases; unmatched junction nucleotides: 5. The CDR3 extends over 15 amino acids. The CDR3 DNA reads as TGTGCCACCAGCACCCCCGGGGGGGGCTCCTACGAGCAGTACTTC. Protein: CATSTPGGGSYEQYF.

The V call is TRBV7-8, the J call TRBJ2-7; D is ambiguous. The germline CDR1 and CDR2 sequences are SGHVS and FQNEAQ. V lost 1 base and J lost 0, with 4 bases in between. The CDR3 extends over 13 amino acids. The CDR3 DNA reads as TGTGCCAGCAGCTTAGACGGCTCCTACGAGCAGTACTTC. Translating gives CASSLDGSYEQYF.